Below, 10 T cell receptor beta chains from the same sample are listed, as sequenced in a study of T-cell memory formation after mild COVID-19 (dated by TCRdb to the early 2020s). The protocol used for the library was 5' RACE. Sequencer: Illumina NovaSeq 6000. TCRdb reran the public reads through fastp at Q25 and MiXCR, keeping productive beta chains. Duplicate CDR3 protein sequences are folded into a single record with the most common DNA and genes. Within this sample are hundreds of thousands of distinct CDR3 sequences, with about 20% of them counted one time only. Approximately 13% of the sample comes from the top ten. The source material was PBMCs or a T cell subset sorted from them (not recorded which). The receptors shown here come from an adult woman who had mild COVID-19 (a few samples of this study predate the infection). The sample titles of this study are shuffled in the database, so cell type and time point are left out; the donor was told from shared clones.

This rearrangement joins TRBV29-1 to TRBJ2-3; the match to TRBD1 covers 9 bases. Germline assignment: CDR1 SQVTM and CDR2 ANQGSEA. With 4 bases clipped from V and 4 bases from J, the junction kept 12 bases outside the gene matches. The CDR3 loop spans 16 amino acids. The CDR3 region has the DNA TGCAGCGTTGGACTGGGACAGGGACTCGGTGCAGATACGCAGTATTTT. Protein product: CSVGLGQGLGADTQYF.

This clonotype occurred a few times. The gene calls are TRBV9 and TRBJ2-1; possible D gene TRBD2, 6 bases. This CDR3 has 16 residues. The germline gives CDR1 SGDLS, CDR2 YYNGEE. The V and J ends lost 2 bases and 6 bases respectively, with 18 bases between them. CDR3 nucleotide sequence: TGTGCCAGCAGCGTCGGAGGTGGAGGGGACCGCAATGAGCAGTTCTTC. Translation gives CASSVGGGGDRNEQFF.

This clonotype was picked up a small number of times. V is TRBV20-1 and J is TRBJ1-2; D is possibly TRBD1 (6 bases). The CDR3 runs to 12 residues. Germline V gives CDR1 DFQATT, CDR2 SNEGSKA (reference sequence). The V end was cut by 5 bases, the J end by 9 bases, with 16 bases between. DNA of the CDR3: TGCAGTGCTGGACAGTCCGCTCGTCGCTACACCTTC. It codes for CSAGQSARRYTF.

This clonotype was found a few times. The V gene is TRBV7-3, the J gene TRBJ2-1; TRBD1 agrees at 8 bases. Germline trimming cut 1 base from V and 7 bases from J; bases unmatched to any gene: 6. Germline loops: CDR1 SGHTA, CDR2 FQGTGA. CDR3 length equals 15 residues. This chain's CDR3 is CASSLNGQGGNEQFF. DNA for the CDR3: TGTGCCAGCAGCTTAAACGGACAGGGTGGGAATGAGCAGTTCTTC.

This clonotype has at least ten counts. This chain joins TRBV20-1 and TRBJ2-7, with 11 nucleotides matching TRBD1. J gave up 2 bases and V 5 bases, and 2 bases lay outside the gene matches. This CDR3 region has 13 residues. Germline CDR1 and CDR2: DFQATT and SNEGSKA (reference sequence). CDR3 sequence reads: CSARGQGAYEQYF. CDR3 bases: TGCAGTGCTCGGGGACAGGGGGCCTACGAGCAGTACTTC.

The genes are TRBV4-3 and TRBJ2-3; 8 bases are shared with TRBD2. V shed 0 bases and J 0 bases; nucleotides not matched to a gene: 5. The germline V gene encodes CDR1 LGHNA and CDR2 YSLEER. This CDR3 contains 17 residues. CDR3: CASSQDRGGGSTDTQYF. The CDR3 DNA follows: TGCGCCAGCAGCCAAGATCGGGGGGGCGGGAGCACAGATACGCAGTATTTT.

Many counts were recorded for this clonotype. The chain links TRBV12-3 or TRBV12-4 to TRBJ2-1; 9 positions agree with TRBD2. Trimming removed 6 bases from V and 2 bases from J; junction bases left unmatched: 5. CDR3 size: 15 residues. This chain's CDR3 is CASSPRGGAYNEQFF. DNA for the CDR3: TGTGCCAGCAGCCCGCGGGGGGGAGCCTACAATGAGCAGTTCTTC.

The table lists this clonotype with many counts. The chain recombines TRBV5-1 with TRBJ2-2; D is undetermined. CDR3 size: 14 residues. Trimming removed 4 bases from V and 3 bases from J, with 10 bases in between. Germline V gives CDR1 SGHRS, CDR2 YFSETQ. The CDR3 nucleotides are TGCGCCAGCAGCCCCAAAGGGCACACCGGGGAGCTGTTTTTT. This codes for CASSPKGHTGELFF.

V usage is TRBV6-1 and J usage is TRBJ1-4, with TRBD1 as a possible D gene (6 bases). This CDR3 region has 15 residues. Germline V gives CDR1 MNHNS, CDR2 SASEGT. Trimming removed 7 bases from V and 0 bases from J, with 12 bases in between. The CDR3 DNA is TGTGCCAGCAAGTACGGACAGCCAACTAATGAAAAACTGTTTTTT. Its protein product is CASKYGQPTNEKLFF.

This clonotype was observed a few times. This chain connects TRBV11-3 to TRBJ2-1, with D perhaps matching TRBD1 (6 bases). Trimming shortened V by 5 bases and J by 5 bases, and 16 bases separated the two germline ends. CDR3 length: 15 amino acids. CDR1 and CDR2 (germline): SGHNT, YENEEA. The CDR3 nucleotides are TGTGCCAGCAGCCTTTTTTCCGGGACAAACAATGAGCAGTTCTTC. This encodes CASSLFSGTNNEQFF.